This T cell receptor beta chain is from a study of T cell responses to AZD1222 COVID-19 vaccine (dated by TCRdb to about 2021). Regarding the research as a whole: AZD1222 recipients whose second dose came at about 4 weeks and those whose second dose came at about 12 weeks were combined into one group, since spike-specific TCR depth and breadth did not differ between the two schedules. Trial participants were enrolled by age into subgroups of 18-55, 56-69 and 70-plus years, and roughly 150, 30 and 60 TCR-sequenced participants, respectively, were included in these subgroups. A total of 233 trial participants underwent TCR sequencing, of whom roughly 210 had received two doses of AZD1222 and roughly 26 had received two doses of the MenACWY control vaccine. Paper-wide results and their limitations: Only five to seven AZD1222 recipients were SARS-CoV-2 seropositive at baseline, limiting conclusions about previously exposed vaccinees. Because no day 14 peak-response samples were available, the repertoires could be characterized only after the peak T cell response. Most participants were white British and females outnumbered males, and the authors suggested that clonal diversity may have been underestimated. Reportedly, close to half of the unique spike-specific TCRs recognized epitopes lying outside the regions that are mutated in the B.1.351 and B.1.1.7 variants. The 56-69-year group was small, and its depth increase did not reach significance, likely because of low power. After two AZD1222 doses, both the breadth and the depth of spike-specific TCRs were significantly higher than at day 0 and than in MenACWY recipients. Vaccine-associated CD4 TCRs spanned the whole spike protein, with dominant responses in regions 160-218 and 743-854.

What the time point label conveys for this sample: baseline before first vaccination. Vaccinee samples came from UK trials COV001 and COV002, including a single-blind randomized controlled phase 2/3 trial of AZD1222 (ChAdOx1 nCoV-19) in healthy adults. For TCRbeta chain sequencing, PBMC samples were collected from trial participants at day 0 and at day 28 after the second dose. A note on this clone: This receptor's antigen is unknown. Base qualities are missing; no much larger clone stands one base away.

The CDR3, cysteine through phenylalanine, is 13 amino acids long. Of all the DNA, just the CDR3 is kept, 39 bases in frame from base 1. For this chain, trimming is 5 bases at the V end and 3 bases at the J end, and the number of junction bases without a gene match is 2. Sequences GTSNPN (CDR1) and SVGIG (CDR2) are obtained from the germline V gene (reference sequence). The CDR3 regions of human TCRbeta chains were analyzed by immunosequencing. In the source study's methods: Repertoire TCRs were matched against a reference library of SARS-CoV-2-specific TCRs generated with the MIRA antigen-specificity platform. Breadth meant the fraction of unique TCRs that were SARS-CoV-2-associated, whereas depth meant the fraction of total T cells that were SARS-CoV-2-associated. Using the MIRA data, each spike-specific TCR was assigned both to the spike region to which the TCR was reactive and to a CD4 or CD8 class. Log10-transformed breadth and depth values were compared by one-way ANOVA with Sidak's multiple comparisons tests. TCRdb's version of the immuneACCESS table is confined to in-frame rearrangements and falls short of the full clone set. An unresolved V gene accounts for under half of the shortfall where checked; the remainder is of unknown origin. That table furnishes V, J and clone size, whereas the DNA furnished D and trimming. The sample table holds some 120,000 clones, of which over 85% were seen once. The ten largest make up roughly 0.91% of the sample.

The input for sequencing was peripheral blood, taken on day 0 of AZD1222 vaccination. The sequence was obtained from an adult in good health. The chain joins TRBV30 to TRBJ1-1; a stretch of 11 junction bases matches TRBD1. For the CDR3, the sequence is CAWGQGADTEAFF. The nucleotide sequence is given as TGTGCCTGGGGACAGGGGGCTGACACTGAAGCTTTCTTT.